A single sample gave rise to the 8 T cell receptor beta chains below, sequenced in a study of response to subunit inactivated influenza vaccine. TCRdb ran MiXCR on the RT-PCR reads and lists one entry per CDR3 protein. In the table there are hundreds of thousands of distinct CDR3 sequences, about 20% of which are singletons. Sample: PBMCs from blood, taken 21 months after vaccination. These receptors were taken from a man aged 50 to 69 who received an inactivated influenza vaccine.

This clonotype turned up a few times. The chain has TRBV6-2 or TRBV6-3 and TRBJ2-3, with unresolved D. Germline CDR1 is MNHEY and CDR2 is SVGEGT. The V and J ends lost 2 bases and 6 bases respectively, with 3 bases between them. The CDR3 consists of 11 residues. CDR3 residues: CASSYQDTQYF. CDR3 DNA: TGTGCCAGCAGTTACCAGGATACGCAGTATTTT.

This clonotype was seen a few times. This chain joins TRBV20-1 and TRBJ2-3; 8 bases are a match to TRBD1. Germline CDR1 reads DFQATT; CDR2 reads SNEGSKA (reference sequence). This CDR3 is built from 12 residues. V trimming: 7 bases; J trimming: 4 bases; junction bases outside the gene matches: 4. The CDR3 loop is CSVGQGPDTQYF. For the CDR3, the DNA is TGCAGTGTCGGACAGGGCCCAGATACGCAGTATTTT.

This clonotype has more than one count but fewer than ten. The rearrangement links TRBV29-1 to TRBJ1-1; 7 bases are shared with TRBD1. The germline V gene has CDR1 SQVTM and CDR2 ANQGSEA. The V and J ends lost 8 bases and 4 bases, in that order; junction bases with no gene match: 7. The length of the CDR3 is 12 residues. CDR3 sequence (DNA): TGCAGCACTAACGCAGGGGGCACTGAAGCTTTCTTT. Translated: CSTNAGGTEAFF.

This chain joins TRBV12-3 or TRBV12-4 and TRBJ2-3; 9 positions match TRBD2. V lost 6 bases and J lost 0; bases outside the gene matches: 13. This CDR3 contains 18 residues. The CDR3 spells CASRRQELAGASTDTQYF. The CDR3 nucleotides are TGTGCCAGCAGACGCCAGGAATTAGCGGGAGCTAGCACAGATACGCAGTATTTT.

The chain combines TRBV28 with TRBJ2-2, with 11 bases matching TRBD1. The CDR3 sequence is 16 residues long. Per germline, CDR1 MDHEN and CDR2 SYDVKM. V shed 2 bases and J 5 bases; nucleotides not matched to a gene: 4. CDR3 coding DNA: TGTGCCAGCAGTTTAGCGGACAGGGGGCGAACCGGGGAGCTGTTTTTT. It codes for CASSLADRGRTGELFF.

The rearrangement joins TRBV20-1 to TRBJ2-5, with 11 bases matching TRBD2. CDR3 length equals 15 residues. With 1 base clipped from V and 4 bases from J, the junction kept 5 bases outside the gene matches. Germline-derived CDR1 and CDR2 are DFQATT and SNEGSKA (reference sequence). This CDR3 reads CSARAGTSGRETQYF. CDR3 DNA sequence: TGCAGTGCTAGAGCCGGGACTAGCGGAAGAGAGACCCAGTACTTC.

A few counts support this clonotype. The rearrangement uses TRBV5-5 and TRBJ2-1, with D maybe TRBD2 (5 bases). V lost 4 bases to trimming and J lost 7 bases, with 18 bases between them. CDR1 is SGHKS and CDR2 is YYEKEE in the germline V gene (reference sequence). The CDR3 is made up of 15 amino acids. The CDR3 is CASSPLPRRRNEQFF. Here the CDR3 DNA reads TGTGCCAGCAGCCCGCTCCCTCGGAGGCGTAATGAGCAGTTCTTC.

This clonotype has a handful of counts. The rearrangement links TRBV5-1 to TRBJ1-1; D is ambiguous. CDR1 SGHRS and CDR2 YFSETQ come from the germline V gene. The CDR3 extends over 13 amino acids. Trimming left V 2 bases short and J 5 bases short, with 10 bases between. CDR3 sequence: CASSLGGETEAFF. The CDR3 DNA reads TGCGCCAGCAGCTTAGGTGGGGAAACTGAAGCTTTCTTT.